These 5 T cell receptor beta chains originate from one sample sequenced in a study of CD8 T cells in ankylosing spondylitis. Overall study findings and caveats: Roughly eight highly homologous variants made up a TCR beta motif that seemed to typify ankylosing spondylitis blood.

TCRdb re-derived calls from the 5' RACE reads in MiXCR, one entry per CDR3 protein. The sample contains more than 250,000 distinct CDR3 sequences, 6.5% to 10% of which appear only once. The antigens these receptors bind are not known. Sequencing was performed on blood, either unsorted or a sorted T cell fraction (not recorded which). The receptor set was obtained from a male donor with ankylosing spondylitis.

The rearrangement uses TRBV7-3 and TRBJ2-3; D is perhaps TRBD1 (6 bases). Trimming removed 0 bases from V and 9 bases from J, with 10 bases in between. Germline loops: CDR1 SGHTA, CDR2 FQGTGA. The length of the CDR3 is 13 residues. The CDR3 region has the DNA TGTGCCAGCAGCTTAACTCCCCAGGGGACGCAGTATTTT. Translation gives CASSLTPQGTQYF.

There are a few counts of this clonotype. V gene TRBV27 combines with J gene TRBJ2-3; the D gene could be TRBD1 or TRBD2 (5 bases each). The CDR3 contains 11 residues. Germline assignment: CDR1 MNHEY and CDR2 SMNVEV (reference sequence). Trimming stripped 4 bases from V and 14 bases from J, with 13 bases between. The DNA of the CDR3 is TGTGCCAGCAGTTCTTACCGGGACCTGTATTTT. Translated: CASSSYRDLYF.

The V gene is TRBV3-1, the J gene TRBJ2-1; 13 positions agree with TRBD2. Looked up from germline, CDR1 is LGHDT and CDR2 is YNNKEL (reference sequence). Trimming cost V 2 bases and J 4 bases; bases outside gene matches: 2. There are 16 residues in the CDR3. CDR3 protein: CASSQRTSGSYNEQFF. The CDR3, as DNA: TGTGCCAGCAGCCAAAGGACTAGCGGGAGTTACAATGAGCAGTTCTTC.

This clonotype was counted many times. The gene calls are TRBV10-3 and TRBJ2-3; possibly TRBD1 for D (5 bases). The germline V gene encodes CDR1 ENHRY and CDR2 SYGVKD. The V end was cut by 2 bases, the J end by 2 bases, with 11 bases between. The CDR3 loop spans 15 amino acids. CDR3 sequence reads: CAISETGPYTDTQYF. The DNA for the CDR3 is TGTGCCATCAGTGAGACAGGACCCTACACAGATACGCAGTATTTT.

The chain joins TRBV5-6 to TRBJ2-1; D gene ambiguous. The CDR3 consists of 16 residues. Germline V CDR1 and CDR2: SGHDT, YYEEEE. V lost 1 base, J lost 1 base, and 12 bases lay in between. The CDR3 region has the DNA TGTGCCAGCAGCTTGTGGGATTTTAGGTCCTACAATGAGCAGTTCTTC. Amino acids: CASSLWDFRSYNEQFF.